This note documents a single T cell receptor beta chain sequence. The specificity of this receptor is unknown. No much larger clonotype is one base removed from it; base qualities were not supplied. This sample stems from a study of blood T cell repertoires in COVID-19 (TCRdb year 2020). Study-wide context: Samples from collaborators originated in the United States, Italy and Spain and spanned both the acute and convalescent phases of COVID-19. The prospective study material was composed of cDNA or gDNA derived from T cells, B-cell-depleted T cells, or PBMCs. Subjects who had been exposed to COVID-19, were actively infected with it, or had recovered from it provided the deeply sampled blood TCRbeta repertoires that made up the dataset. The repertoires were released in a freely available public database meant as a resource for research on the immune response to SARS-CoV-2. The samples were drawn from two sources: the first 160 participants of the ongoing ImmuneRACE study, and 1,000 to 1,500 subjects contributed by 6 global collaborators. A de-identified subject ID, COVID-19 status, age in years and sex were almost always included in the sample metadata. Where available, HLA class I and class II types were taken from metadata supplied by the sample provider and were not determined by assay-based typing. On the study overall, not on this receptor specifically: The quantity of clinical and demographic metadata differed by source and by participant and was supplied without curation.

V loses 5 bases of germline sequence and J loses 0 bases, and the interval between the two ends is 5 bases. The CDR3 spans 12 residues, from the cysteine through the phenylalanine. CDR3 DNA is the only sequence kept; it has 36 bases, read in frame from the first base. The germline V gene (reference sequence) yields LGHDT for CDR1 and YNNKEL for CDR2. TCRbeta CDR3 regions were amplified from genomic DNA by means of the immunoSEQ Assay, a bias-controlled multiplex PCR. As for the original processing: Nucleated cell counts per sample were estimated from amplification of reference gene primers within the assay. To quantify the absolute abundance of each unique TCRbeta CDR3 rearrangement, sequence reads were collapsed and filtered. For each sample, productive Simpson clonality was calculated as the square root of Simpson's diversity index over productive rearrangements. In TCRdb, the immuneACCESS table is reduced to in-frame sequences with V and J assigned. These tables do not hold every clone; where another copy was compared, an unresolved V gene accounts for under half, and the others remain unexplained. The V and J calls and clone size come from that table; D and trimming were worked out from the DNA. The sample table records some 240,000 clones; around 83% of these occur just once. 1.4% of the sample rests with the top ten.

Samples from volunteer blood donors who had recovered from COVID-19 were contributed by a second Seattle source. The collaborating institutions used their own protocols to collect whole blood in K2EDTA tubes. Collaborator samples were shipped for TCRbeta analysis as frozen whole blood, isolated PBMCs, or DNA extracted from either sample type. The rearranged chain carries TRBV3-1 (or the pseudogene TRBV3-2) and TRBJ2-7; no D gene call is confident. The sequence derives from a woman between 35 and 50 years old who had recovered from COVID-19. Sequenced sample: peripheral blood. CDR3 protein: CASSTYSYEQYF. The sequence in DNA is TGTGCCAGCAGCACCTACTCCTACGAGCAGTACTTC.